This T cell receptor (beta chain) was sequenced in a study of cytotoxic CD8 clonotypes in ibrutinib-treated CLL. Data came from immunoSEQ multiplex PCR; TCRdb stores just in-frame clones and leaves some out. The table shows fewer than 100,000 clones, with more than 75% occurring only once. CDR1 and CDR2 from the germline V gene are MNHEY and SMNVEV (reference sequence). V was cut by 11 bases and J by 2 bases, with 13 bases left in between. This CDR3 contains 12 residues. This receptor was taken from a human donor with chronic lymphocytic leukemia. The chain employs TRBV27 and TRBJ2-7; the D call may be TRBD1 or TRBD2 (5 bases each). The source was PBMCs, collected after 12 months of ibrutinib treatment. The CDR3, as DNA: TGTGCCGCCAGGGACCAAACCTACGAGCAGTACTTC. It translates to CAARDQTYEQYF.